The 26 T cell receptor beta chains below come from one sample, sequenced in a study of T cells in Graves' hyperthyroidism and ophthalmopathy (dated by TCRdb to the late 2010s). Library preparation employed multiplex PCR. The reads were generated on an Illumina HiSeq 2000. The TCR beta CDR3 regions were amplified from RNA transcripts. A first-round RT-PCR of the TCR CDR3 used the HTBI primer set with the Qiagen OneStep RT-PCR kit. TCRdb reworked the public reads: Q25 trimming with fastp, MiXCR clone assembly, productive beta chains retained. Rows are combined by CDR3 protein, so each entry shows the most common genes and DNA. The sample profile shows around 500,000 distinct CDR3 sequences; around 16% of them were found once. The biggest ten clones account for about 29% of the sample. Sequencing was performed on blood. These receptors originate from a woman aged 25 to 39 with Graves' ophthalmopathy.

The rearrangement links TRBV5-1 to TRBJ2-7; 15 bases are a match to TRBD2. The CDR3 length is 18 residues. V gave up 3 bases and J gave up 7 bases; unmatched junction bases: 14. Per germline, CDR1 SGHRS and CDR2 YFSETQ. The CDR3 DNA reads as TGCGCCAGCAGCTACCGGACTAGCGGGAGGGCCTATGGAAAAGAGCAGTACTTC. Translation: CASSYRTSGRAYGKEQYF. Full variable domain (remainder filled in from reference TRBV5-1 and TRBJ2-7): KAGVTQTPRYLIKTRGQQVTLSCSPISGHRSVSWYQQTPGQGLQFLFEYFSETQRNKGNFPGRFSGRQFSNSRSEMNVSTLELGDSALYLCASSYRTSGRAYGKEQYFGPGTRLTVT.

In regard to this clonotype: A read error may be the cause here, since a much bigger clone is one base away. CDR3 amino acids: CATSDVDPGTSGKRTYNEQSF. CDR3 bases: TGTGCCACCAGTGACGTAGACCCAGGGACTAGCGGGAAAAGAACCTACAATGAGCAGTCCTTC. The chain joins TRBV24-1 to TRBJ2-1; TRBD2 aligns across 13 bases. CDR3 length: 21 residues. Germline V lookup: CDR1 KGHDR, CDR2 SFDVKD.

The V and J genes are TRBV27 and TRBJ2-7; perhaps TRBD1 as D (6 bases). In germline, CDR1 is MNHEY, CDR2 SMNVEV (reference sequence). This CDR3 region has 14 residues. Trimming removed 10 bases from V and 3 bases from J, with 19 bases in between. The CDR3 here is CANATADRLYEQYF. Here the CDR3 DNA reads TGTGCCAACGCGACAGCAGACAGGCTCTACGAGCAGTACTTC.

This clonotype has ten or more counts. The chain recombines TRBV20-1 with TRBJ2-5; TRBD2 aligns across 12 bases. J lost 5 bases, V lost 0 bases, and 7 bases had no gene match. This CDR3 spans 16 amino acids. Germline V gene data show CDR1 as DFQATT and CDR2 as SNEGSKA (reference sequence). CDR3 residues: CSARDRLAGAVETQYF. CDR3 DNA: TGCAGTGCTAGAGATCGACTAGCGGGAGCCGTGGAGACCCAGTACTTC.

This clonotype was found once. CDR3 nucleotide sequence: TGTGCCAGCAGCTTAGAGGTTAGCGGGAGGGCCCTCGAGCAGTACTTC. Its translation is CASSLEVSGRALEQYF. The chain uses TRBV7-2 and TRBJ2-7; 11 bases fit TRBD2. The CDR3 contains 16 residues. V gave up 1 base and J gave up 6 bases; unmatched junction bases: 8. From germline, CDR1 is SGHTA and CDR2 FQGNSA. The whole variable domain, remainder taken from reference TRBV7-2 and TRBJ2-7, is GAGVSQSPSNKVTEKGKDVELRCDPISGHTALYWYRQSLGQGLEFLIYFQGNSAPDKSGLPSDRFSAERTGGSVSTLTIQRTQQEDSAVYLCASSLEVSGRALEQYFGPGTRLTVT.

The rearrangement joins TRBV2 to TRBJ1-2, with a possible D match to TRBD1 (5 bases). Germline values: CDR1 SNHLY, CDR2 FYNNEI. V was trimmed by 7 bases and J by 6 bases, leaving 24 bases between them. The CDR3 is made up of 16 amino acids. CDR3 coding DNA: TGTGCCAGCATCCGGGCGGGGGTACGTGTTTGGGATGGCTACACCTTC. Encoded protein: CASIRAGVRVWDGYTF.

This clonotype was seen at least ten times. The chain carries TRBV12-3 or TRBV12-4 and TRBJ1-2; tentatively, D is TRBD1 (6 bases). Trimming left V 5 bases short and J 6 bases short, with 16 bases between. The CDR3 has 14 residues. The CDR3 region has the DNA TGTGCCAGCAGTCACGGCTCCAAGGGGGATGGCTACACCTTC. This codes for CASSHGSKGDGYTF.

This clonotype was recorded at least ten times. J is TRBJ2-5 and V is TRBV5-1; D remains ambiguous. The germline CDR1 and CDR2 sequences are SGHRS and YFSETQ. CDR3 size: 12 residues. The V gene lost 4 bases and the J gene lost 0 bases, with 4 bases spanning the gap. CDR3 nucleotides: TGCGCCAGCAGCGGCGACCAAGAGACCCAGTACTTC. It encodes CASSGDQETQYF.

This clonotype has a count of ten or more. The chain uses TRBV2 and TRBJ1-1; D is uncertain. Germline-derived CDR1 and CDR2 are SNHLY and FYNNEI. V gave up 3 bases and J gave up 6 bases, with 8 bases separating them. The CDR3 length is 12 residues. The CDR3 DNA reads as TGTGCCAGCAGTGATCCGGCCCCTGAAGCTTTCTTT. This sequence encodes CASSDPAPEAFF.

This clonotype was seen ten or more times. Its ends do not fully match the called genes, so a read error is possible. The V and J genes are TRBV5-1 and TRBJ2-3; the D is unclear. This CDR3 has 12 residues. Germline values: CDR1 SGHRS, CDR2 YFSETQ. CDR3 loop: CASSLSSDTQYF. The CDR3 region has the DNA TGTGCCAGCAGCTTATCATCAGATACGCAGTATTTT.

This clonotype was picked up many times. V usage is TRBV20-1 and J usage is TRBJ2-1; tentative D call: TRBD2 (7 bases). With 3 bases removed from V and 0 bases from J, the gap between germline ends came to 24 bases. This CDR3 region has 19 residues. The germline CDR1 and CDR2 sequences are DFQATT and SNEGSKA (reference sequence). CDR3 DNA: TGCAGTGCTAGGGGGTCGGGACACCGAGCGGGGAGCTCCTACAATGAGCAGTTCTTC. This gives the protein CSARGSGHRAGSSYNEQFF.

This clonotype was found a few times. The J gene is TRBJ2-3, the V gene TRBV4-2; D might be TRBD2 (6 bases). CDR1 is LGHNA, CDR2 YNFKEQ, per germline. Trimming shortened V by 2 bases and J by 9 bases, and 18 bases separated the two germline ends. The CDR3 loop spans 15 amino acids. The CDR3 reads CASSQLVPLAVTQYF. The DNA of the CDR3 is TGTGCCAGCAGCCAATTGGTCCCACTAGCAGTAACGCAGTATTTT.

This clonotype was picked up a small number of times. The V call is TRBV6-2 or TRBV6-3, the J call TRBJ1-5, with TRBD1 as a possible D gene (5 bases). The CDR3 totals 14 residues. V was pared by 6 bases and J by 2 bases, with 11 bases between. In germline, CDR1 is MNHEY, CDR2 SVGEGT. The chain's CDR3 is CASSSWGGNQPQHF. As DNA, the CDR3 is TGTGCCAGCAGCTCCTGGGGGGGCAATCAGCCCCAGCATTTT.

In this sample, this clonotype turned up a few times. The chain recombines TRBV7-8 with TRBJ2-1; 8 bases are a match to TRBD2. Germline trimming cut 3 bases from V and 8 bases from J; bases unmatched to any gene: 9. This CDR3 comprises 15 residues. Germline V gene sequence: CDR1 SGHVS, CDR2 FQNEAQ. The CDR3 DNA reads TGTGCCAGCAGCTTCAGTCGGGAGGGCTCCCATGAGCAGTTCTTC. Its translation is CASSFSREGSHEQFF. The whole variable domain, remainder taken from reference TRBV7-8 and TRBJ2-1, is GAGVSQSPRYKVAKRGQDVALRCDPISGHVSLFWYQQALGQGPEFLTYFQNEAQLDKSGLPSDRFFAERPEGSVSTLKIQRTQQEDSAVYLCASSFSREGSHEQFFGPGTRLTVL.

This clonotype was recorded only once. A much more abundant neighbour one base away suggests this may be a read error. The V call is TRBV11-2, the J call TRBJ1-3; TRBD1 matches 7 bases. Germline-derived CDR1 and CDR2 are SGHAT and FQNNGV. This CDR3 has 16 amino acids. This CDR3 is CASSSLHTGAGNTICF. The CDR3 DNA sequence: TGTGCCAGCAGCTCACTACACACAGGGGCTGGAAACACCATATGTTTT.

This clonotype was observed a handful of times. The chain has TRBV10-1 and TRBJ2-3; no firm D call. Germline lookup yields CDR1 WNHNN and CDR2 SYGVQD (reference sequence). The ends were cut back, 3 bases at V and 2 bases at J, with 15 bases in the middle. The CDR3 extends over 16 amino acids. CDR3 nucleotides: TGCGCCAGCAGTGACTCCTCCAGCCTATCCACAGATACGCAGTATTTT. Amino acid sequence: CASSDSSSLSTDTQYF.

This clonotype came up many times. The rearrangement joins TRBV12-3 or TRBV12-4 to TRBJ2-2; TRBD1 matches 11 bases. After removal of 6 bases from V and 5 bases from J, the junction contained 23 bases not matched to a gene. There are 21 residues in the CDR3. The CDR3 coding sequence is TGTGCCAGCAGCCCTTTACCCCCCGACGGGGACAGGGGGGAGGAGACCGGGGAGCTGTTTTTT. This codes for CASSPLPPDGDRGEETGELFF.

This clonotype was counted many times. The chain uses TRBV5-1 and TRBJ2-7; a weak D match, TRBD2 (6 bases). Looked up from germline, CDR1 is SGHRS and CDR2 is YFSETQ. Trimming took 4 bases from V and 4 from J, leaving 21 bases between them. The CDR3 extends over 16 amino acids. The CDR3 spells CASSPLGLGSGYEQYF. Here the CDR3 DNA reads TGCGCCAGCAGCCCCCTTGGGCTCGGGAGTGGGTACGAGCAGTACTTC. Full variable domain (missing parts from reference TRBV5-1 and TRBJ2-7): KAGVTQTPRYLIKTRGQQVTLSCSPISGHRSVSWYQQTPGQGLQFLFEYFSETQRNKGNFPGRFSGRQFSNSRSEMNVSTLELGDSALYLCASSPLGLGSGYEQYFGPGTRLTVT.

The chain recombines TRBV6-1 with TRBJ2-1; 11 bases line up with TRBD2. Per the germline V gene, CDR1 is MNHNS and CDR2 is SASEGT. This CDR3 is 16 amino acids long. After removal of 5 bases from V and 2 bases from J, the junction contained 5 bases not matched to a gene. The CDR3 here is CASSPQTSGAYNEQFF. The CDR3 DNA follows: TGTGCCAGCAGTCCCCAGACTAGCGGGGCCTACAATGAGCAGTTCTTC.

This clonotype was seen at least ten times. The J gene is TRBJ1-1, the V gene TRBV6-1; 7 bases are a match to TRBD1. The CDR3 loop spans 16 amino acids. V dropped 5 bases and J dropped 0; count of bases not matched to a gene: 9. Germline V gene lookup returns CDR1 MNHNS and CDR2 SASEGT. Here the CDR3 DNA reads TGTGCCAGCAGTCCCACCGGGACAGAAATGAACACTGAAGCTTTCTTT. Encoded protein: CASSPTGTEMNTEAFF.

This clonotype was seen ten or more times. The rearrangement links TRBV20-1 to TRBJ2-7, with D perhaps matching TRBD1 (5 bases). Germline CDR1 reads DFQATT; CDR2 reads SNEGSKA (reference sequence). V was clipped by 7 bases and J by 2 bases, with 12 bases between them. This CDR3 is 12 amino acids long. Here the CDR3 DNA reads TGCAGTGGCTTGAAGGGGCCCTACGAGCAGTACTTC. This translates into CSGLKGPYEQYF.

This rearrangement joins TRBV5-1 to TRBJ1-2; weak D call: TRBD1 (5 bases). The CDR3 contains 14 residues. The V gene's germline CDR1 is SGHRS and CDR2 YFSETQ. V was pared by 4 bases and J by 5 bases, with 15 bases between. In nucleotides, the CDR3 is TGCGCCAGCAGCCGTGGGGGTGAGGGATATGGCTACACCTTC. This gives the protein CASSRGGEGYGYTF.

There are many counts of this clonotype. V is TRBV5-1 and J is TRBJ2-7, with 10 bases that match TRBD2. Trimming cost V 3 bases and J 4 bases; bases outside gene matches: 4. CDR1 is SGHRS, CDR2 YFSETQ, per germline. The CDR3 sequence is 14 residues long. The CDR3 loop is CASSSLAGEYEQYF. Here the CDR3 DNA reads TGCGCCAGCAGCTCCCTAGCGGGAGAGTACGAGCAGTACTTC.

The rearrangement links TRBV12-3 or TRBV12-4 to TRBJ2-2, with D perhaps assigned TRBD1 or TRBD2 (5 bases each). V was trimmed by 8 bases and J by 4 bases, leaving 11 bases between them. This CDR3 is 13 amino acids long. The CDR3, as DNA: TGTGCCAGCGGGGACGGAGGCACCGGGGAGCTGTTTTTT. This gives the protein CASGDGGTGELFF.

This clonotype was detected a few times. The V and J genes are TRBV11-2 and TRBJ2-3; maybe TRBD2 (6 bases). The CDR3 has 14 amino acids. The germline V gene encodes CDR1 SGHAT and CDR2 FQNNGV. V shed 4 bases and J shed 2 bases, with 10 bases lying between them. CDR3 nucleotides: TGTGCCAGCAGCTCGGGACTGCCCACAGATACGCAGTATTTT. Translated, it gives CASSSGLPTDTQYF.

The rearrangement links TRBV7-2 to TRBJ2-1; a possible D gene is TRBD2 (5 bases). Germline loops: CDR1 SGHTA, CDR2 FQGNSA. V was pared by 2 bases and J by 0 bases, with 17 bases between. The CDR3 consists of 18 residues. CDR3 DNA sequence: TGTGCCAGCAGCTTAAAAGGGAGAGCCCAAGGCTCCTACAATGAGCAGTTCTTC. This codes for CASSLKGRAQGSYNEQFF. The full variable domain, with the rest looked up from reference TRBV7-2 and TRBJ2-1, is GAGVSQSPSNKVTEKGKDVELRCDPISGHTALYWYRQSLGQGLEFLIYFQGNSAPDKSGLPSDRFSAERTGGSVSTLTIQRTQQEDSAVYLCASSLKGRAQGSYNEQFFGPGTRLTVL.